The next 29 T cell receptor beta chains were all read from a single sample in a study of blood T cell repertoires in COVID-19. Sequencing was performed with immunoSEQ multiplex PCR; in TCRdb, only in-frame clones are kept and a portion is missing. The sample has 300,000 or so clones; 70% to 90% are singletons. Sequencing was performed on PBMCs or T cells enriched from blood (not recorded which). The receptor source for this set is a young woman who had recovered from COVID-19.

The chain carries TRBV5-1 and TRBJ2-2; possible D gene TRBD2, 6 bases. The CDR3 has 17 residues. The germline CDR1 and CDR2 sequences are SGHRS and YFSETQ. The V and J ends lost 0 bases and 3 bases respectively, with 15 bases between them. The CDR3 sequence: CASSLVPGGADTGELFF. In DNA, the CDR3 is TGCGCCAGCAGCTTGGTGCCCGGGGGTGCGGACACCGGGGAGCTGTTTTTT.

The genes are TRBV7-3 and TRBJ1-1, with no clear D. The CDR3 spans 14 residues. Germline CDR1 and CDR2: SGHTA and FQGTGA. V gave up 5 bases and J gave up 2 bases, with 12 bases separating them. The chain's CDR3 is CASSPNGDNTEAFF. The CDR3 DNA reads TGTGCCAGCAGCCCTAACGGGGATAACACTGAAGCTTTCTTT. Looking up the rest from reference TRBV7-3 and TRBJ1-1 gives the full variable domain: GAGVSQTPSNKVTEKGKYVELRCDPISGHTALYWYRQSLGQGPEFLIYFQGTGAADDSGLPNDRFFAVRPEGSVSTLKIQRTERGDSAVYLCASSPNGDNTEAFFGQGTRLTVV.

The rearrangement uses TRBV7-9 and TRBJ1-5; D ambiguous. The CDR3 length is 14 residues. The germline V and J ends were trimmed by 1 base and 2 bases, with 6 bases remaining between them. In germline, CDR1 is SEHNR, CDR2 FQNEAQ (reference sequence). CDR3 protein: CASSLVGGNQPQHF. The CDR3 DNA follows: TGTGCCAGCAGCTTAGTTGGAGGCAATCAGCCCCAGCATTTT.

In nucleotides, the CDR3 is TGTGCCAGCAGGGGGACAGGCATGAACACTGAAGCTTTCTTT. It specifies CASRGTGMNTEAFF. The chain is built from TRBV6-5 and TRBJ1-1; 8 bases are a match to TRBD1. With 6 bases clipped from V and 0 bases from J, the junction kept 3 bases outside the gene matches. Germline V gene lookup returns CDR1 MNHEY and CDR2 SVGAGI. This CDR3 contains 14 residues.

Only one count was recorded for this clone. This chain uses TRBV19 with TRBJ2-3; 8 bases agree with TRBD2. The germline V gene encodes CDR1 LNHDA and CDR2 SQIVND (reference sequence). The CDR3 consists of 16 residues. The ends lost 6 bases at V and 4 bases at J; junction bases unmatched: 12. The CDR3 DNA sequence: TGTGCCAGTAGAGCCAGCGGGGGCCTAAATCCAGATACGCAGTATTTT. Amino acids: CASRASGGLNPDTQYF.

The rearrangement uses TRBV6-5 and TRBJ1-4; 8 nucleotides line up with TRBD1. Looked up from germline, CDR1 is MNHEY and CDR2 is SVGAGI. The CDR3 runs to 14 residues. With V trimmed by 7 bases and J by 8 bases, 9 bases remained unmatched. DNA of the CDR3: TGTGCCAGCATCCATCAGGGGGCGCGGGAAAAACTGTTTTTT. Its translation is CASIHQGAREKLFF.

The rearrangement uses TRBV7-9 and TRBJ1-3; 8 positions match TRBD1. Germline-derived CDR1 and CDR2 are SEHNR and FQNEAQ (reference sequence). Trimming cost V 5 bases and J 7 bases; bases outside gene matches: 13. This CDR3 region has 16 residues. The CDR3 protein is CASSAYRTGIGNTIYF. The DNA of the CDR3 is TGTGCCAGCAGCGCTTACCGGACAGGGATAGGCAACACCATATATTTT.

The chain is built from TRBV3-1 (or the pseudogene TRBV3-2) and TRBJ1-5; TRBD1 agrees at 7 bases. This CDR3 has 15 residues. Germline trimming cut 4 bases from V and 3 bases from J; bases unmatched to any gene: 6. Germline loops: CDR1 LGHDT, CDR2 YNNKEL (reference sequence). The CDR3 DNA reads TGTGCCAGCAGCCCGACAGGGAAATTCAATCAGCCCCAGCATTTT. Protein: CASSPTGKFNQPQHF.

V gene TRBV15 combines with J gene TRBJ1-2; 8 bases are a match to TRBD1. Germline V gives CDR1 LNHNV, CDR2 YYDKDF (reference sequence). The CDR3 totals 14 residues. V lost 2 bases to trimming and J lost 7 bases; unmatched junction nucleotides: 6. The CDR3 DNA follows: TGTGCCACCAGCAGAAGCAGGGGGCGAGGTGGCTACACCTTC. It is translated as CATSRSRGRGGYTF.

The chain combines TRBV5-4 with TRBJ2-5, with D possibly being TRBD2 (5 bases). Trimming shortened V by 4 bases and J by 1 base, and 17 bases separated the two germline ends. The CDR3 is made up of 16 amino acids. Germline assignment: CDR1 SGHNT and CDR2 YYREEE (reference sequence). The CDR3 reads CASSTGLGPTQETQYF. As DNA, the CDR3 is TGTGCCAGCAGCACCGGACTGGGCCCCACCCAAGAGACCCAGTACTTC.

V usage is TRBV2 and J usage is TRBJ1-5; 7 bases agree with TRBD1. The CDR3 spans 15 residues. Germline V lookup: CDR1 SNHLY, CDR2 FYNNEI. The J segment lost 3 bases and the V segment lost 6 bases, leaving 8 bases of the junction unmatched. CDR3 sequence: CASSDRVGDNQPQHF. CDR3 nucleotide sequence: TGTGCCAGCAGCGACAGGGTAGGGGACAATCAGCCCCAGCATTTT. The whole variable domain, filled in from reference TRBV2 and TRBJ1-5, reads EPEVTQTPSHQVTQMGQEVILRCVPISNHLYFYWYRQILGQKVEFLVSFYNNEISEKSEIFDDQFSVERPDGSNFTLKIRSTKLEDSAMYFCASSDRVGDNQPQHFGDGTRLSIL.

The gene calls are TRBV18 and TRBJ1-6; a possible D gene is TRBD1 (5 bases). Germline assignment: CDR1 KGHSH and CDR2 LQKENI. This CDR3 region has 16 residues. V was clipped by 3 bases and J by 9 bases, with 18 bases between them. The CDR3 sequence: CASSPNTGPRGSPLHF. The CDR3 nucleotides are TGTGCCAGCTCACCCAATACGGGACCGCGGGGTTCACCCCTCCACTTT.

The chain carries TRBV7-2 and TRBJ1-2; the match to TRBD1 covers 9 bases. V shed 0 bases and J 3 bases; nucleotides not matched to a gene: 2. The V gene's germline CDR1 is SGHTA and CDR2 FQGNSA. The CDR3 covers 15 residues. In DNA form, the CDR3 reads TGTGCCAGCAGCTTAGCCGGACAGGGGTACTATGGCTACACCTTC. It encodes CASSLAGQGYYGYTF.

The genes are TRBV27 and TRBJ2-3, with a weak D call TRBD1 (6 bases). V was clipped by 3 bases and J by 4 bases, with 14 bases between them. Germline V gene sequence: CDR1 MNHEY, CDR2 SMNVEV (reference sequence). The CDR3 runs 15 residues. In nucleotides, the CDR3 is TGTGCCAGCAGTTTTGGCAGGGGATTTCCAGATACGCAGTATTTT. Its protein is CASSFGRGFPDTQYF.

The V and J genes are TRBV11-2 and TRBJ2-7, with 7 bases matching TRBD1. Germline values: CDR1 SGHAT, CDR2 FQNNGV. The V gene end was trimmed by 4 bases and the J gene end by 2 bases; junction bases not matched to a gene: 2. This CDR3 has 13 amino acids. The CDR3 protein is CASSYRGTYEQYF. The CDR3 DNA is TGTGCCAGCAGCTACAGGGGAACCTACGAGCAGTACTTC.

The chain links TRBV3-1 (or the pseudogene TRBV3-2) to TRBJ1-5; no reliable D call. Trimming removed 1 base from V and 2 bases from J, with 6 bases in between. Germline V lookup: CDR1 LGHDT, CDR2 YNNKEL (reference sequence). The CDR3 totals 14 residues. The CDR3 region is CASSQGQGNQPQHF. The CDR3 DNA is TGTGCCAGCAGCCAAGGGCAGGGCAATCAGCCCCAGCATTTT.

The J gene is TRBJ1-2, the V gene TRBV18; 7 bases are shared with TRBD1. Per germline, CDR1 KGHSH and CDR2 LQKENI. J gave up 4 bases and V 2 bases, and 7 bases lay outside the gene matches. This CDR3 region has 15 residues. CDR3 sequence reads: CASSPVPGQIYGYTF. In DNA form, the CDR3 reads TGTGCCAGCTCACCAGTTCCGGGACAGATCTATGGCTACACCTTC. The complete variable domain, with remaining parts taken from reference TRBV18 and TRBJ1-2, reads NAGVMQNPRHLVRRRGQEARLRCSPMKGHSHVYWYRQLPEEGLKFMVYLQKENIIDESGMPKERFSAEFPKEGPSILRIQQVVRGDSAAYFCASSPVPGQIYGYTFGSGTRLTVV.

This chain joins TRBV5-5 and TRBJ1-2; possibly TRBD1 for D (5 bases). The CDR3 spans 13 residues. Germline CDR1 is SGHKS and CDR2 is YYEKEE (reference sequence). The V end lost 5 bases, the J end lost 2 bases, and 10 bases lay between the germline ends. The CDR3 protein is CASRPGLNYGYTF. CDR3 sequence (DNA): TGTGCCAGCAGACCGGGACTGAACTATGGCTACACCTTC.

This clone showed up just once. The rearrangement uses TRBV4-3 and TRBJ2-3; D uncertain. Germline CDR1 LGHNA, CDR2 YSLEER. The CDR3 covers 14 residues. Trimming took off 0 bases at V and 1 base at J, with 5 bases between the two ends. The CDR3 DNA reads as TGCGCCAGCAGCCAAGATCCAGGCACAGATACGCAGTATTTT. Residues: CASSQDPGTDTQYF.

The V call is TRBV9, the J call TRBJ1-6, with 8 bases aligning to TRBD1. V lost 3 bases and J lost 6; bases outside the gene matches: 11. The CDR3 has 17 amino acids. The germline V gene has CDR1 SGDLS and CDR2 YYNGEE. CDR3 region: CASSGDPTGGLNSPLHF. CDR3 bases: TGTGCCAGCAGCGGCGACCCAACAGGGGGACTTAATTCACCCCTCCACTTT.

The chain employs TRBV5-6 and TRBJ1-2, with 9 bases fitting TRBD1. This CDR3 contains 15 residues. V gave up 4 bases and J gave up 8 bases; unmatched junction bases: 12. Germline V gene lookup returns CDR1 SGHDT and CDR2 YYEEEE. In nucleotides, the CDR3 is TGTGCCAGCAGCCCGGACAGGGGACAGCTTTACGGCTACACCTTC. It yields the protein CASSPDRGQLYGYTF.

The CDR3 spells CASSPRTVDAYEQYF. CDR3 DNA: TGTGCCAGCAGCCCTCGGACAGTGGATGCCTACGAGCAGTACTTC. This chain joins TRBV7-9 and TRBJ2-7; D is possibly TRBD1 (6 bases). Deletions cut 5 bases from V and 2 bases from J, with 16 bases between. The CDR3 is 15 amino acids. Germline CDR1 is SEHNR and CDR2 is FQNEAQ (reference sequence).

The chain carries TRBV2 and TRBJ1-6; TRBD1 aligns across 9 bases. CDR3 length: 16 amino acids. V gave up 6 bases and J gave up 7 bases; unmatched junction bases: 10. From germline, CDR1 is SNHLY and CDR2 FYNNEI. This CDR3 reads CASRVPPGTGNSPLHF. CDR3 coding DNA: TGTGCCAGCAGGGTCCCCCCCGGGACAGGGAATTCACCCCTCCACTTT.

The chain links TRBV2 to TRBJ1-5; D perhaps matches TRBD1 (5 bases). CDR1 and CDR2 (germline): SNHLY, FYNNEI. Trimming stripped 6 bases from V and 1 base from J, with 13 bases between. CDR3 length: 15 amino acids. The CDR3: CASRGRWGSNQPQHF. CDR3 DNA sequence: TGTGCCAGCAGGGGGCGCTGGGGAAGCAATCAGCCCCAGCATTTT.

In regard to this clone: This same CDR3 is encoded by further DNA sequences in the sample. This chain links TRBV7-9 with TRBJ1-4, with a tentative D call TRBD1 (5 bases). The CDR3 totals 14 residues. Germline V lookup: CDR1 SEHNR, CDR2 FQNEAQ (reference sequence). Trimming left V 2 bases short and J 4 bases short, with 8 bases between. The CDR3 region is CASSLRQGNEKLFF. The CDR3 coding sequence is TGTGCCAGCAGCTTAAGGCAGGGTAATGAAAAACTGTTTTTT.

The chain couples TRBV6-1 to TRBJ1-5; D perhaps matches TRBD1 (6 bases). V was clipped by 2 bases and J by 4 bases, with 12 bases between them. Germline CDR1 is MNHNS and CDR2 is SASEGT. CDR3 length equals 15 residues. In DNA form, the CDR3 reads TGTGCCAGCAGTGAAAGACAGGTGGGAAATCAGCCCCAGCATTTT. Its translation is CASSERQVGNQPQHF.

CDR3 protein: CASSGIGQGLGNTIYF. CDR3 nucleotide sequence: TGTGCCAGTAGTGGGATCGGACAGGGGCTGGGAAACACCATATATTTT. This chain joins TRBV19 and TRBJ1-3; TRBD1 matches 9 bases. The CDR3 totals 16 residues. Germline V gene data show CDR1 as LNHDA and CDR2 as SQIVND (reference sequence). The V and J ends lost 5 bases and 4 bases, in that order; junction bases with no gene match: 9.

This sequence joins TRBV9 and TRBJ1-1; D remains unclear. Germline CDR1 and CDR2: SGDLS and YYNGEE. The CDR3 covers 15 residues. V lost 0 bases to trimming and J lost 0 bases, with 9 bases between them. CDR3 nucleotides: TGTGCCAGCAGCGTAGGAGTCGAAATGAACACTGAAGCTTTCTTT. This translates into CASSVGVEMNTEAFF.

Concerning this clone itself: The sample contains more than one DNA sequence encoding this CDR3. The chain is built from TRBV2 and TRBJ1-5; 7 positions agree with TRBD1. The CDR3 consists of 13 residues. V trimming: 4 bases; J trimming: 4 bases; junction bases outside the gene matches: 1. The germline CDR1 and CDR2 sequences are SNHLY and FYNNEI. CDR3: CASSGQGNQPQHF. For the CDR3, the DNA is TGTGCCAGCAGTGGACAGGGTAATCAGCCCCAGCATTTT.